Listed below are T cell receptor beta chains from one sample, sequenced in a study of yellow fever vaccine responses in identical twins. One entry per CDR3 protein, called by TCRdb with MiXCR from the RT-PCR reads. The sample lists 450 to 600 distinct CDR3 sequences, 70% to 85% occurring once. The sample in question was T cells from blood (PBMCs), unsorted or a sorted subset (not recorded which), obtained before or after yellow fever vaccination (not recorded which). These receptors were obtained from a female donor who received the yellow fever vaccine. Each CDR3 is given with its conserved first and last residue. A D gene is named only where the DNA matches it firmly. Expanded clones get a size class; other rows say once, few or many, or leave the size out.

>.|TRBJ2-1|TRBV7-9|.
TGTGCCAGCCAGGGACTCTCCTACAATGAGCAGTTCTTC
CASQGLSYNEQFF
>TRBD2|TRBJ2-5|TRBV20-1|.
TGCAGTGCTAGAGGGGGGACTAGCGGGATACAAGAGACCCAGTACTTC
CSARGGTSGIQETQYF
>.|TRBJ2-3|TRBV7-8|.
TGTGCCAGCAGCTCCGTTGGGAGTACGCAGTATTTT
CASSSVGSTQYF
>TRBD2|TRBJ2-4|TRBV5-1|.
TGCGCCAGCAGTGAGGGAGGGCCTGAAAACATTCAGTACTTC
CASSEGGPENIQYF
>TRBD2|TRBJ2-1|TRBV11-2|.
TGTGCCAGCAGCTTAGAGTCTAGCGGGAGTTATGAGCAGTTCTTC
CASSLESSGSYEQFF
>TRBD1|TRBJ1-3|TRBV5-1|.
TGCGCCAGCGGACAGGGGGCAAGAAATACCATATATTTT
CASGQGARNTIYF
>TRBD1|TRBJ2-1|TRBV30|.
TGTGCCTGGACACAGGGGGCCCTAGTCGGTGGTGAGCAGTTCTTC
CAWTQGALVGGEQFF
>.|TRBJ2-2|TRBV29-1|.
TGCAGCCTCTACCCCGGAGGGGGCGATTTGCATTACGGGGAGCTGTTTTTT
CSLYPGGGDLHYGELFF
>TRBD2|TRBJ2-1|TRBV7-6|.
TGTGCTAGCAGCCCTAGCGGGGGGCCCGCATCTGAGCAGTTCTTC
CASSPSGGPASEQFF
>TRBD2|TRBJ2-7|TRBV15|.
TGTGCCACCAGCACAAAGGGCGGGAGATCCTCTGGGGAGCAGTACTTC
CATSTKGGRSSGEQYF
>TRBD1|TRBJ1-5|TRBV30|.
TGTGCCTGGAGTGCCCCGGACAGGGGGCCGTATCAGCCCCAGCATTTT
CAWSAPDRGPYQPQHF
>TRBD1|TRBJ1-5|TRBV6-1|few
TGTGCCAGCAGTACGGACAGGGGCCTCAATCAGCCCCAGCATTTT
CASSTDRGLNQPQHF
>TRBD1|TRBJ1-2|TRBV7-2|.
TGTGCCAGCAGCCGGGGACAGGGGGCGCGAGGCTACACCTTC
CASSRGQGARGYTF
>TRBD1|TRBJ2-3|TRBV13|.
TGTGCCAGCGGGGGACAGACCGATACGCAGTATTTT
CASGGQTDTQYF
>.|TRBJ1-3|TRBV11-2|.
TGTGCCAGCAGCTTAAATGTAAAGGGAAACACCATATATTTT
CASSLNVKGNTIYF
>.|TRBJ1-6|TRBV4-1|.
TGCGCCAGCAGCCAAGTTGGGGCCGAGAATAATTCACCCCTCCACTTT
CASSQVGAENNSPLHF
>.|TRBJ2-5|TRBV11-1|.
TGTGCCAGCAGCCCTGTTGAGACCCAGTACTTC
CASSPVETQYF
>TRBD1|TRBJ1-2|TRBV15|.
TGTGCCACCAGCAGAGCAGGGGGCGCGGATGGCTACACCTTC
CATSRAGGADGYTF
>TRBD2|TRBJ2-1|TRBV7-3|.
TGTGCCAGCAGCTTAACTGCGGGAGGCTTCTACAATGAGCAGTTCTTC
CASSLTAGGFYNEQFF
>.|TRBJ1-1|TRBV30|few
TGTGCCTGGACCAACTTAGCCTGGGGTGAAGCTTTCTTT
CAWTNLAWGEAFF
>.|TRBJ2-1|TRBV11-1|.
TGTGCCAGCAGCTTAGGGGTTTCCCCCGCTCGCGAGCAGTTCTTC
CASSLGVSPAREQFF
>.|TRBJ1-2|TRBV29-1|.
TGCAGCGTTGGACAGAACTATGGCTACACCTTC
CSVGQNYGYTF
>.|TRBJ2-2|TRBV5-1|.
TGCGCCAGCAGCTCTGGGACGGCGAACACCGGGGAGCTGTTTTTT
CASSSGTANTGELFF
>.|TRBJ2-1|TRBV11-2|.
TGTGCCAGCAGCTTAGGTGTCGGGGCCTCCTACAATGAGCAGTTCTTC
CASSLGVGASYNEQFF
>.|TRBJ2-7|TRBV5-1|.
TGCGCCAGCAGCTTGGACGGGGACATTACCTACGAGCAGTACTTC
CASSLDGDITYEQYF
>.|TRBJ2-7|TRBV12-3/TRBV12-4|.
TGTGCCAGCAGCCCCACCGGCTACGAGCAGTACTTC
CASSPTGYEQYF
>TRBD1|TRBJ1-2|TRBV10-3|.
TGTGCCATCAGTGACCGGGACAGGGCAAACTACACCTTC
CAISDRDRANYTF
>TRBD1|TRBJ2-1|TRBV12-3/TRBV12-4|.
TGTGCCAGCAGAGGACAGGGCTTACTTAACAATGAGCAGTTCTTC
CASRGQGLLNNEQFF
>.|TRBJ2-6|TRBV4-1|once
TGCGCCAGCAGCCAAGTGGCGCCAACTGGGGCCAACGTCCTGACTTTC
CASSQVAPTGANVLTF
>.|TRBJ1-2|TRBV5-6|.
TGTGCCAGCAGCAAGAATTCCAGGTTTATTGGGTATGGCTACACCTTC
CASSKNSRFIGYGYTF
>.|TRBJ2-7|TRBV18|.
TGTGCCAGCCAGACAGACTCCTACGAGCAGTACTTC
CASQTDSYEQYF
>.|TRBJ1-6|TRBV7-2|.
TGTGCCAGCAGCTTAGCGGGAAGCAATTCACCCCTCCACTTT
CASSLAGSNSPLHF
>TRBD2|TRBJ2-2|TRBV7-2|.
TGTGCCAGCAGCTTTGGGTCAGCGGGGGGTTCCGGGGAGCTGTTTTTT
CASSFGSAGGSGELFF
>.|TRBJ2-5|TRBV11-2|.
TGTGCCAGCAGCTTCGGGAGACAAGAGACCCAGTACTTC
CASSFGRQETQYF
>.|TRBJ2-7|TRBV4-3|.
TGCGCCAGCAGCCAAGATCGTTTGAGGGTCTACGAGCAGTACTTC
CASSQDRLRVYEQYF
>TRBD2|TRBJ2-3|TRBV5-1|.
TGCGCCAGCAGCTTAACTAGCGGGAGGGGAACAGATACGCAGTATTTT
CASSLTSGRGTDTQYF
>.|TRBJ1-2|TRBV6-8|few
TGTGCCAGCAGTTACGGGAAGGTTAGCTATGGCTACACCTTC
CASSYGKVSYGYTF
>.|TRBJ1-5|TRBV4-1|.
TGCGCCAGCAGCCAAGAGAGGGCTAATCAGCCCCAGCATTTT
CASSQERANQPQHF
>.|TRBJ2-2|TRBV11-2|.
TGTGCCAGCAGCATTTGGACAAGAACCGGGGAGCTGTTTTTT
CASSIWTRTGELFF
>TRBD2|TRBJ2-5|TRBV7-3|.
TGTGCCAGCAGCTTCAGGGAGGGGGAGACCCAGTACTTC
CASSFREGETQYF
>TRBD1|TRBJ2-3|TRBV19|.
TGTGCCAGTAGCCGGGACAGGGGGAGAGATACGCAGTATTTT
CASSRDRGRDTQYF
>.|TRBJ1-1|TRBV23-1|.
TGCGCCAGCAGTCAATCGTCCAGACATCTGAACACTGAAGCTTTCTTT
CASSQSSRHLNTEAFF
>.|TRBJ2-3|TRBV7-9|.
TGTGCCAGCAGCCCGGGTTCTGGGACAGATACGCAGTATTTT
CASSPGSGTDTQYF
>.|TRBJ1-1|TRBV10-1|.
TGCGCCAGCAGTGAGTCGAATCCCCCCGGAGGGGCCTTGAGAGCTTTCTTT
CASSESNPPGGALRAFF
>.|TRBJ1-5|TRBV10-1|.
TGCGCCAGCAGTGATGTGGGAAATCAGCCCCAGCATTTT
CASSDVGNQPQHF
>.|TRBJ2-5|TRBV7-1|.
TGTGCCAGCAGCTCAGAGACCCAGTACTTC
CASSSETQYF
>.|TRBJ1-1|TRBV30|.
TGTGCCTGGAGTGTCTCGGGTTTTTCGTCTGCTGAAGCTTTCTTT
CAWSVSGFSSAEAFF
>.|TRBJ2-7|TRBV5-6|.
TGTGCCAGTCGCTCAAACTACGAGCAGTACTTC
CASRSNYEQYF
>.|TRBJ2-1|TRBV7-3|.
TGTGCCAGCAGCTTATCCGCGGCCCTTGAGCAGTTCTTC
CASSLSAALEQFF
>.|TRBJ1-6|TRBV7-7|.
TGTGCTAGCAGCTTTAAAGTAGGCTCACCCCTCCACTTT
CASSFKVGSPLHF